The sequence of this TCR beta chain was determined in a study of blood T cells in healthy people across ages. Study-level findings and limits: Relative to aged donors, long-lived donors carried more naive CD4+ cells and displayed higher diversity.

With a J-beta primer mix and a sample-barcoded 5' primer, a second PCR ran roughly 6 to 11 cycles. From the 5' RACE reads, TCRdb called clonotypes with MiXCR, one entry per CDR3 protein. The sample shows 850,000 to 1,100,000 distinct CDR3 sequences, 35% to 40% of them seen only once. Isolating PBMCs gave at least 6 million of these cells per sample. Worth noting for this clonotype: Its antigen is not identified.

V shed 7 bases, J shed 6 bases, and the junction held 4 bases outside the gene matches. The germline gives CDR1 SQVTM, CDR2 ANQGSEA. The CDR3 has 14 residues. The rearrangement links TRBV29-1 to TRBJ2-3, with TRBD2 identical over 16 bases. The sequence was obtained from a man aged 18 to 35 in good health. Sequences were obtained from blood. The CDR3 is CSGGLAGGRDTQYF. The CDR3 bases are TGCAGCGGGGGACTAGCGGGGGGGCGTGATACGCAGTATTTT.